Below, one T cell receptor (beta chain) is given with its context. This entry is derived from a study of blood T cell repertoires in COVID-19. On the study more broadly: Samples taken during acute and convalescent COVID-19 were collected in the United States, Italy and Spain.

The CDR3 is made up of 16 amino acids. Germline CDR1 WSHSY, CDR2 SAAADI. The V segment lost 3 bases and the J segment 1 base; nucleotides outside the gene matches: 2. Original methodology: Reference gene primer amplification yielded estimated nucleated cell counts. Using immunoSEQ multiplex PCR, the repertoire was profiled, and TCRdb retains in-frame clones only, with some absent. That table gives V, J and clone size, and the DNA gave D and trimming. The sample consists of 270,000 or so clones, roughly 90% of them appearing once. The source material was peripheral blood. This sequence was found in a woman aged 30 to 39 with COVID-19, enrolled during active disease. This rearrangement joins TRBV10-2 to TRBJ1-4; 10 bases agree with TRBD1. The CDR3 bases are TGCGCCAGCAGTGAATGGGACAGGGGAACTAATGAAAAACTGTTTTTT. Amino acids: CASSEWDRGTNEKLFF.